Below, 17 T cell receptor beta chains from the same sample are listed, as sequenced in a study of blood T cell repertoires in COVID-19. The table came from immunoSEQ multiplex PCR; TCRdb's copy has only in-frame clones and leaves some out. This sample has about 170,000 clones, with roughly four fifths found just once. The sequencing input was peripheral blood. The receptors originated from a human donor with acute or convalescent COVID-19. The donor label of this sample is uncertain.

The chain couples TRBV6-1 to TRBJ1-6; 9 positions agree with TRBD1. Germline CDR1 and CDR2: MNHNS and SASEGT. The trim removed 7 bases at V and 12 bases at J, leaving 10 bases unmatched. The CDR3 spans 14 residues. DNA for the CDR3: TGTGCCAGCATGCCCGGGACAGGGACTTTACCCCTCCACTTT. Its translation is CASMPGTGTLPLHF.

The J gene is TRBJ1-6, the V gene TRBV6-5; D call uncertain. V was clipped by 6 bases and J by 2 bases, with 11 bases between them. This CDR3 contains 15 residues. CDR1 is MNHEY and CDR2 is SVGAGI in the germline V gene. CDR3 residues: CASSPRGTYNSPLHF. CDR3 DNA: TGTGCCAGCAGCCCACGGGGAACCTATAATTCACCCCTCCACTTT.

The chain uses TRBV7-9 and TRBJ2-3, with 16 bases fitting TRBD2. The J segment lost 1 base and the V segment lost 5 bases, leaving 6 bases of the junction unmatched. The CDR3 is 18 residues long. The germline V gene has CDR1 SEHNR and CDR2 FQNEAQ (reference sequence). The CDR3 is CASSQGLAGGRRTDTQYF. CDR3 DNA: TGTGCCAGCAGCCAGGGACTAGCGGGGGGGCGCCGCACAGATACGCAGTATTTT.

This clone was observed a handful of times. The chain uses TRBV6-5 and TRBJ1-5, with TRBD1 matching 7 bases. Trimming removed 6 bases from V and 7 bases from J; junction bases left unmatched: 9. This CDR3 is 14 amino acids long. The germline gives CDR1 MNHEY, CDR2 SVGAGI. CDR3 DNA sequence: TGTGCCAGCAGGGCAACAGGGGCGGGGCAGCCCCAGCATTTT. Protein product: CASRATGAGQPQHF.

The chain recombines TRBV5-1 with TRBJ2-7, with 8 bases identical to TRBD2. The CDR3 is made up of 16 amino acids. The V gene end was trimmed by 2 bases and the J gene end by 3 bases; junction bases not matched to a gene: 10. CDR1 and CDR2 (germline): SGHRS, YFSETQ. DNA of the CDR3: TGCGCCAGCAGCTTCGCTGTAGCGGGGAGTCTCTACGAGCAGTACTTC. Translating gives CASSFAVAGSLYEQYF.

The V call is TRBV19, the J call TRBJ2-7; maybe TRBD1 (6 bases). The V gene lost 2 bases and the J gene lost 0 bases, with 11 bases spanning the gap. This CDR3 has 15 residues. Looked up from germline, CDR1 is LNHDA and CDR2 is SQIVND (reference sequence). The DNA for the CDR3 is TGTGCCAGTAGTATAATGACAGGAGCCTCCTACGAGCAGTACTTC. Amino acids: CASSIMTGASYEQYF.

J is TRBJ1-1 and V is TRBV5-4, with D uncertain. The V gene lost 4 bases and the J gene lost 4 bases, with 14 bases spanning the gap. From germline, CDR1 is SGHNT and CDR2 YYREEE (reference sequence). The CDR3 has 14 amino acids. CDR3 in DNA: TGTGCCAGCAGCATCGACCTTCGGGGCACTGAAGCTTTCTTT. Translating it yields CASSIDLRGTEAFF.

This clone was seen only a few times. The chain combines TRBV4-2 with TRBJ1-2; 9 bases are a match to TRBD1. Germline trimming cut 4 bases from V and 8 bases from J; bases unmatched to any gene: 11. The CDR3 length is 15 residues. Looked up from germline, CDR1 is LGHNA and CDR2 is YNFKEQ. This CDR3 reads CASSPGRQGERGYTF. In nucleotides, the CDR3 is TGTGCCAGCAGCCCTGGGAGACAGGGGGAGAGGGGCTACACCTTC.

The rearrangement uses TRBV2 and TRBJ1-5, with D perhaps matching TRBD1 (5 bases). The CDR3 covers 15 residues. Deletions cut 6 bases from V and 2 bases from J, with 14 bases between. Germline loops: CDR1 SNHLY, CDR2 FYNNEI. In nucleotides, the CDR3 is TGTGCCAGCAGCCCGCAGGGAAGTCGCAATCAGCCCCAGCATTTT. It encodes CASSPQGSRNQPQHF.

The genes are TRBV6-6 and TRBJ1-5; tentatively, D is TRBD1 (6 bases). Trimming shortened V by 6 bases and J by 3 bases, and 15 bases separated the two germline ends. The CDR3 spans 15 residues. Germline CDR1 is MNHNY and CDR2 is SVGAGI (reference sequence). The CDR3 sequence is CASSQINRVNQPQHF. CDR3 nucleotide sequence: TGTGCCAGCAGCCAAATTAACAGGGTCAATCAGCCCCAGCATTTT.

This clone was detected only a few times. CDR3 coding DNA: TGCGCCAGCAGCTTGGACTTTTTCACCGGGGAGCTGTTTTTT. Its translation: CASSLDFFTGELFF. The chain links TRBV5-1 to TRBJ2-2; D is ambiguous. Germline values: CDR1 SGHRS, CDR2 YFSETQ. CDR3 length equals 14 residues. V gave up 0 bases and J gave up 4 bases, with 7 bases separating them.

V is TRBV6-4 and J is TRBJ2-1, with TRBD1 as a possible D gene (6 bases). From germline, CDR1 is MRHNA and CDR2 SNTAGT. V was shortened by 4 bases and J by 12 bases, with 10 bases between the two germline ends. The CDR3 consists of 11 residues. The CDR3 coding sequence is TGTGCCAGCAGTGCGGGCAGGGGGCAGTTCTTC. Translation gives CASSAGRGQFF.

This clone has just a few counts. CDR3 region: CAWANRGNTEAFF. CDR3 sequence (DNA): TGTGCCTGGGCAAACAGGGGGAACACTGAAGCTTTCTTT. The V call is TRBV30, the J call TRBJ1-1, with TRBD1 identical over 7 bases. The CDR3 loop spans 13 amino acids. Trimming at V came to 5 bases and at J to 1 base, leaving 4 bases not matched to a gene. Germline values: CDR1 GTSNPN, CDR2 SVGIG (reference sequence).

V and J are TRBV28 and TRBJ2-7; 8 bases align to TRBD1. The CDR3 length is 16 residues. J lost 3 bases, V lost 4 bases, and 11 bases had no gene match. The germline CDR1 and CDR2 sequences are MDHEN and SYDVKM. The CDR3 loop is CASSSPAGQADYEQYF. The CDR3 nucleotides are TGTGCCAGCAGTTCCCCCGCGGGACAGGCAGACTACGAGCAGTACTTC. Using reference TRBV28 and TRBJ2-7 for the parts outside the CDR3, the full variable domain is DVKVTQSSRYLVKRTGEKVFLECVQDMDHENMFWYRQDPGLGLRLIYFSYDVKMKEKGDIPEGYSVSREKKERFSLILESASTNQTSMYLCASSSPAGQADYEQYFGPGTRLTVT.

V gene TRBV7-3 combines with J gene TRBJ2-1; 10 bases agree with TRBD2. Unmatched junction bases numbered 3, after V lost 5 bases and J lost 5 bases. The CDR3 consists of 14 residues. The V gene's germline CDR1 is SGHTA and CDR2 FQGTGA. The CDR3 region is CASSIAGGNNEQFF. CDR3 DNA sequence: TGTGCCAGCAGCATAGCGGGGGGAAACAATGAGCAGTTCTTC.

The chain recombines TRBV2 with TRBJ1-1, with TRBD1 matching 11 bases. The ends lost 4 bases at V and 4 bases at J; junction bases unmatched: 8. The CDR3 is made up of 16 amino acids. Germline CDR1 SNHLY, CDR2 FYNNEI. The CDR3 sequence: CASSAPVGTGGTEAFF. In DNA form, the CDR3 reads TGTGCCAGCAGTGCACCGGTAGGGACAGGGGGCACTGAAGCTTTCTTT.

This clone was found once. The rearrangement links TRBV27 to TRBJ2-5; no clear D gene. V lost 5 bases to trimming and J lost 0 bases, with 7 bases between them. Germline CDR1 and CDR2: MNHEY and SMNVEV (reference sequence). The CDR3 runs 13 residues. CDR3 in amino acids: CASSTDYQETQYF. In DNA, the CDR3 is TGTGCCAGCAGTACCGACTACCAAGAGACCCAGTACTTC.